Each of the 12 T cell receptor beta chains below was sequenced from the same sample in a study of T cells after yellow fever vaccination. TCRdb analysed the 5' RACE reads with MiXCR anew, one entry per CDR3 protein. The repertoire includes 200,000 to 250,000 distinct CDR3 sequences, under 3.5% of them detected once, and roughly 3.2% sits in the top ten. The input for sequencing was CD4+ T cells sorted from PBMCs, taken 10 days after the yellow fever booster vaccination. Source of these receptors: a man aged 18 to 30 who received the YFV17D yellow fever vaccine.

This clonotype has more than one count but fewer than ten. The rearrangement uses TRBV3-1 and TRBJ1-2; D perhaps matches TRBD1 (5 bases). Germline V gives CDR1 LGHDT, CDR2 YNNKEL (reference sequence). V was cut by 0 bases and J by 9 bases, with 14 bases left in between. CDR3 length: 14 amino acids. The DNA of the CDR3 is TGTGCCAGCAGCCAAGAAAAGGGGAATCAACGCTACACCTTC. This gives the protein CASSQEKGNQRYTF.

This clonotype came up a few times. The J gene is TRBJ2-3, the V gene TRBV5-1; the match to TRBD2 covers 7 bases. Germline V gene sequence: CDR1 SGHRS, CDR2 YFSETQ. With 7 bases clipped from V and 2 bases from J, the junction kept 10 bases outside the gene matches. CDR3 length: 15 residues. In nucleotides, the CDR3 is TGCGCCAGCGGATCTGGGGGGGGGTTCACAGATACGCAGTATTTT. Protein: CASGSGGGFTDTQYF. Complete variable domain (other parts from reference TRBV5-1 and TRBJ2-3): KAGVTQTPRYLIKTRGQQVTLSCSPISGHRSVSWYQQTPGQGLQFLFEYFSETQRNKGNFPGRFSGRQFSNSRSEMNVSTLELGDSALYLCASGSGGGFTDTQYFGPGTRLTVL.

This clonotype was picked up a small number of times. The V and J genes are TRBV20-1 and TRBJ1-6; TRBD1 is a possible D gene (5 bases). This CDR3 has 17 residues. Germline assignment: CDR1 DFQATT and CDR2 SNEGSKA (reference sequence). V lost 0 bases to trimming and J lost 8 bases, with 20 bases between them. The CDR3 nucleotides read TGCAGTGCTAGAGATTTTCTACAGGTTGCGGGGGATTCACCCCTCCACTTT. Its translation: CSARDFLQVAGDSPLHF.

This clonotype was recorded many times. This chain connects TRBV2 to TRBJ1-1, with no clear D. The germline gives CDR1 SNHLY, CDR2 FYNNEI. The CDR3 extends over 13 amino acids. Trimming took off 11 bases at V and 5 bases at J, with 18 bases between the two ends. As DNA, the CDR3 is TGTGCCCAGCAAAAAGAAGGTTGGACTGAAGCTTTCTTT. Protein product: CAQQKEGWTEAFF.

This clonotype was seen ten or more times. The chain uses TRBV6-2 or TRBV6-3 and TRBJ2-7; 7 bases are a match to TRBD1. Germline V gives CDR1 MNHEY, CDR2 SVGEGT. J was trimmed by 6 bases and V by 5 bases; bases with no gene match: 10. The CDR3 covers 14 residues. The CDR3 loop reads CASSRLTGIREQYV. The CDR3, as DNA: TGTGCCAGCAGTCGGCTGACAGGGATTCGCGAGCAGTACGTC.

This clonotype was detected a few times. This rearrangement joins TRBV2 to TRBJ2-3; D is ambiguous. CDR1 SNHLY and CDR2 FYNNEI come from the germline V gene. Deletions cut 8 bases from V and 2 bases from J, with 14 bases between. The CDR3 spans 14 residues. This chain's CDR3 is CASGSAPLTDTQYF. CDR3 bases: TGTGCCAGCGGATCCGCGCCCCTCACAGATACGCAGTATTTT.

The chain recombines TRBV19 with TRBJ2-3; D possibly corresponds to TRBD1 (6 bases). The V and J ends lost 5 bases and 0 bases respectively, with 9 bases between them. The germline CDR1 and CDR2 sequences are LNHDA and SQIVND (reference sequence). The CDR3 covers 14 residues. The CDR3 is CASSQGRSTDTQYF. The DNA of the CDR3 is TGTGCCAGTAGTCAGGGGAGAAGCACAGATACGCAGTATTTT.

The gene calls are TRBV18 and TRBJ1-6; D gene uncertain. The CDR3 runs 15 residues. The V end lost 3 bases, the J end lost 5 bases, and 11 bases lay between the germline ends. Germline lookup yields CDR1 KGHSH and CDR2 LQKENI. CDR3 DNA: TGTGCCAGCTCACCGGGCCAGGTAGATAATTCACCCCTCCACTTT. This sequence encodes CASSPGQVDNSPLHF.

This clonotype appeared many times. The genes are TRBV7-2 and TRBJ2-1; the match to TRBD1 covers 10 bases. This CDR3 spans 14 amino acids. Germline V CDR1 and CDR2: SGHTA, FQGNSA. The trim removed 5 bases at V and 8 bases at J, leaving 6 bases unmatched. The CDR3 DNA sequence: TGTGCCAGCAGCATCCGACAGGGGGCTGATGAGCAGTTCTTC. It specifies CASSIRQGADEQFF.

This chain joins TRBV7-2 and TRBJ2-3; possibly TRBD1 for D (5 bases). CDR3 length equals 14 residues. Trimming took off 5 bases at V and 4 bases at J, with 13 bases between the two ends. Germline loops: CDR1 SGHTA, CDR2 FQGNSA. The CDR3 DNA follows: TGTGCCAGCAGCCCCCACCAGGGTCCAGATACGCAGTATTTT. Translated: CASSPHQGPDTQYF.

Only a few counts were recorded for this clonotype. This chain uses TRBV7-2 with TRBJ2-5; TRBD2 agrees at 10 bases. The germline V gene encodes CDR1 SGHTA and CDR2 FQGNSA. With 5 bases clipped from V and 6 bases from J, the junction kept 12 bases outside the gene matches. The CDR3 sequence is 16 residues long. The CDR3 sequence is CASSPPDSGGTKTQYF. The CDR3 DNA reads TGTGCCAGCAGCCCCCCTGATAGCGGGGGGACGAAGACCCAGTACTTC.

This clonotype was found a few times. The rearrangement links TRBV5-5 to TRBJ1-5, with D possibly matching TRBD1 (6 bases). The V end lost 6 bases, the J end lost 0 bases, and 10 bases lay between the germline ends. The CDR3 loop spans 14 amino acids. CDR1 is SGHKS, CDR2 YYEKEE, per germline (reference sequence). The CDR3 nucleotides are TGTGCCAGCAAAAAGGGGGATAGCAATCAGCCCCAGCATTTT. This sequence encodes CASKKGDSNQPQHF.